The TCR beta chain described here comes from a study of OX40 agonist ivuxolimab in advanced cancers. Study as a whole: Patients were treated with intravenous ivuxolimab, dosed at 0.01 to 10 mg/kg and infused every 2 weeks. The study, taken as a whole, reports: Circulating CD4+ and CD8+ T cells showed clonal expansion by week 6 at 0.1 to 3.0 mg/kg.

This clone was detected once. Its antigen remains unknown. The V end was cut by 3 bases, the J end by 9 bases, with 11 bases between. Germline CDR1 SGHDT, CDR2 YYEEEE. The CDR3 runs 12 residues. Sequencing used immunoSEQ multiplex PCR; TCRdb keeps in-frame clones, though not all of them. The sample lists about 82,000 clones; over 75% were seen once. This receptor was obtained from an adult with an advanced solid tumor such as melanoma, head and neck, liver or kidney cancer. Material: CD4+ or CD8+ T cells sorted from blood, obtained in a trial of the OX40 agonist ivuxolimab. The genes are TRBV5-6 and TRBJ2-3; tentatively, D is TRBD2 (5 bases). The CDR3: CASSYTSGTQYF. Here the CDR3 DNA reads TGTGCCAGCAGCTACACTAGTGGCACGCAGTATTTT.